This T cell receptor (beta chain) was documented in a study of shared clonotypes between healthy human individuals. Clones were sequenced by immunoSEQ multiplex PCR, and TCRdb holds only the in-frame ones, with some missing. This sample has around 1.4 million clones, with 98% found just once. Findings of the study overall: There were few donors, and this limited the genetic and exposure-history diversity represented. All-four-donor shared clonotypes had higher generation probabilities than non-shared clonotypes did. Estimated richness values were generally larger in naive subsets than in memory subsets.

The CDR3 loop spans 13 amino acids. Germline V gene lookup returns CDR1 SGHRS and CDR2 YFSETQ. The V end was cut by 7 bases, the J end by 0 bases, with 11 bases between. Concerning this clone: Its specificity is unknown.

The receptor was derived from a man in his thirties or forties in good health. The rearrangement joins TRBV5-1 to TRBJ2-7, with D unresolved. The sequencing sample was made of naive CD4+ T cells sorted from blood. Subset described: CD45RA+ positively selected. Here the CDR3 reads CASRVTSSYEQYF. DNA for the CDR3: TGCGCCAGCCGGGTGACAAGCTCCTACGAGCAGTACTTC.